The clone carrying this T cell receptor beta chain was observed a handful of times. The sample contains more than one DNA sequence encoding this CDR3. These data come from a study of blood T cell repertoires in COVID-19. Across the study: Sites across the United States, Italy and Spain contributed samples from acute and convalescent COVID-19. PBMCs, B-cell-depleted T cells, or T cells were the source of the cDNA or gDNA that made up the material.

As originally analysed: Researchers report that nucleated cell counts were estimated from reference gene primer amplification. Clones were read by immunoSEQ multiplex PCR, and TCRdb kept only the in-frame ones, dropping some. The DNA was the basis for D and trimming; V, J and clone size are from that table. Here the sample spans around 250,000 clones, around 87% being singletons. This CDR3 region has 14 residues. V shed 2 bases and J shed 7 bases, with 14 bases lying between them. The germline CDR1 and CDR2 sequences are SGHTA and FQGNSA. Sequencing was carried out using peripheral blood. The receptor was derived from a woman between 65 and 79 years old with active or convalescent COVID-19. The V and J genes are TRBV7-2 and TRBJ1-2; weak D call: TRBD1 (5 bases). The CDR3 DNA sequence: TGTGCCAGCAGCTTAAAAACAACGGGGGGTGGCTACACCTTC. It yields the protein CASSLKTTGGGYTF.